This section outlines one T cell receptor (beta chain) sequence together with its context. The antigen remains unidentified. This sample stems from a study of cytomegalovirus exposure and HLA in healthy donors. Study summary: Sequencing of 180 million or so T cells in an earlier analysis found 95 million to 120 million unique TCR beta sequences.

A multiplex PCR was run with 60 Vbeta primers and 13 Jbeta primers. TCRdb's table, derived via immunoSEQ multiplex PCR, lists solely in-frame clones and lacks some. The data show around 190,000 clones, with roughly 80% seen just once and less than 3.5% held by the top ten. Study findings and constraints: Most of the TCR beta V segments (in an earlier analysis) were productive either about 90% or about 30% of the time. Highly shared sequence variants in one cluster were likely a sequencing artifact.

V was pared by 11 bases and J by 0 bases, with 15 bases between. The CDR3 contains 14 residues. The germline CDR1 and CDR2 sequences are PRHDT and FYEKMQ (reference sequence). The sequencing input was PBMCs. The sequence was collected from a woman under 40 in good health and CMV-seronegative. The V gene is TRBV13, the J gene TRBJ2-3, with D tentatively TRBD1 (5 bases). Written as DNA, the CDR3 is TGTGCCTCAACAGGACGGTCGAGCACAGATACGCAGTATTTT. This codes for CASTGRSSTDTQYF.